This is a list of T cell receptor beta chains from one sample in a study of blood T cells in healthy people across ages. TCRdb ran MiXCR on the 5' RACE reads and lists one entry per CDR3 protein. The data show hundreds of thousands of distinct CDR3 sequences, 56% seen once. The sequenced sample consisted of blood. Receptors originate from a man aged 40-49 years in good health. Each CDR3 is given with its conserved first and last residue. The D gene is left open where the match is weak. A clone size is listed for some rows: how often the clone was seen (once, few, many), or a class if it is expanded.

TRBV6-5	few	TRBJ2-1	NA	CASRTTQYNEQFF	TGTGCCAGCAGAACGACACAGTACAATGAGCAGTTCTTC
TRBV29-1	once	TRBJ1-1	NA	CSVEGGPGNTEAFF	TGCAGCGTTGAGGGAGGACCCGGGAACACTGAAGCTTTCTTT
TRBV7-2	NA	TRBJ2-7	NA	CASTSAGAGEQYF	TGTGCCAGCACCTCAGCCGGGGCCGGCGAGCAGTACTTC
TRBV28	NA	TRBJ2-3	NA	CASSSKPTHGTDTQYF	TGTGCCAGCAGTTCAAAACCGACACATGGAACAGATACGCAGTATTTT
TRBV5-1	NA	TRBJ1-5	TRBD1	CASAPGQISNQPQHF	TGCGCCAGCGCCCCGGGACAGATTAGCAATCAGCCCCAGCATTTT
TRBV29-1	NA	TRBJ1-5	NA	CSVETGLNQPQHF	TGCAGCGTCGAGACAGGCCTCAATCAGCCCCAGCATTTT
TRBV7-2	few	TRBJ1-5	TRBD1	CASSGTALNSNQPQHF	TGTGCCAGCAGCGGGACAGCCCTCAATAGCAATCAGCCCCAGCATTTT
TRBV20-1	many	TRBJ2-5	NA	CSAAGGRETQYF	TGCAGTGCTGCCGGGGGGCGGGAGACCCAGTACTTC
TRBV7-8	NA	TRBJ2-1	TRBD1	CASSSIRDRGNEQFF	TGTGCCAGCAGCTCAATCCGGGACAGGGGGAATGAGCAGTTCTTC
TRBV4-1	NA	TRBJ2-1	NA	CASSQVSNNEQFF	TGCGCCAGCAGCCAAGTCAGTAACAATGAGCAGTTCTTC
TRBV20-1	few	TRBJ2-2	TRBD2	CSATRLAANTGELFF	TGCAGTGCTACCCGACTAGCGGCAAACACCGGGGAGCTGTTTTTT
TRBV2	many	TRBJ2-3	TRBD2	CASSELGGVTDTQYF	TGTGCCAGCAGTGAACTGGGAGGGGTCACAGATACGCAGTATTTT
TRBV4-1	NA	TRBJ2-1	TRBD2	CASSRIAGGSSYNEQFF	TGCGCCAGCTCACGGATAGCGGGAGGGAGCTCCTACAATGAGCAGTTCTTC
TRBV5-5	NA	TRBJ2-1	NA	CASSPVGVSYNEQFF	TGTGCCAGCAGCCCAGTCGGGGTTTCCTACAATGAGCAGTTCTTC
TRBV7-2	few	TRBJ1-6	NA	CASSLDSAENNSPLHF	TGTGCCAGCAGCTTAGATTCGGCGGAGAATAATTCACCCCTCCACTTT
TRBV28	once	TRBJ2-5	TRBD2	CASRRREGYEETQYF	TGTGCCAGCAGACGGAGGGAGGGATATGAGGAGACCCAGTACTTC
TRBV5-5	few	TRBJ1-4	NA	CASSLESPQAGKLFF	TGTGCCAGCAGCTTGGAGAGTCCGCAGGCGGGGAAACTGTTTTTT
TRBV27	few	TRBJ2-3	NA	CASSPGLRTDTQYF	TGTGCCAGCAGCCCTGGACTCCGCACAGATACGCAGTATTTT
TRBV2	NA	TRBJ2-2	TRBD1	CASRETTGGGELFF	TGTGCCAGCAGGGAAACGACAGGGGGCGGGGAGCTGTTTTTT
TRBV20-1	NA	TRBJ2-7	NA	CSATGTLGGYEQYF	TGCAGTGCTACCGGGACTTTAGGGGGGTACGAGCAGTACTTC
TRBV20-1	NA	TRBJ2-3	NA	CSAGYSLMGHTDTQYF	TGCAGTGCTGGATATTCCCTGATGGGGCACACAGATACGCAGTATTTT
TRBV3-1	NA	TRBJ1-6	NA	CASSQVDTNSPLHF	TGTGCCAGCAGCCAAGTAGACACTAATTCACCCCTCCACTTT
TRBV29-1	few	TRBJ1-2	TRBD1	CSVEDGTGVTNYGYTF	TGCAGCGTTGAAGATGGGACAGGAGTAACTAACTATGGCTACACCTTC
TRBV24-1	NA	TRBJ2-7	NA	CATGGSYEQYF	TGTGCCACCGGCGGCTCCTACGAGCAGTACTTC